Listed below are T cell receptor beta chains from one sample, sequenced in a study of T-cell memory formation after mild COVID-19. TCRdb redid the calling of the 5' RACE reads with MiXCR, one entry per CDR3 protein. The sample contains more than 100,000 distinct CDR3 sequences, over 15% of which appear only once. Sequencing input: PBMCs or a T cell subset sorted from them (not recorded which). The receptors here all came from a man between 18 and 35 years old who had mild COVID-19 (a few samples of this study predate the infection). Cell type and time point are not known. CDR3s include the opening cysteine and the closing phenylalanine or tryptophan. Fields, in order: V gene, clone size, J gene, D gene, CDR3 protein, CDR3 DNA. A D gene is named only where the DNA matches it firmly. Some rows mark clone size as missing; the rest say once, few, many or name a class of expanded clone.

TRBV11-2,few,TRBJ2-1,TRBD1,CASSSLQGASYNEQFF,TGTGCCAGCAGCTCCTTACAGGGGGCCTCCTACAATGAGCAGTTCTTC
TRBV12-3/TRBV12-4,few,TRBJ2-3,.,CASSFGTTDTQYF,TGTGCCAGCAGTTTCGGTACCACAGATACGCAGTATTTT
TRBV5-1,few,TRBJ2-2,.,CASSPLGGSGELFF,TGCGCCAGCAGCCCCCTAGGGGGTTCCGGGGAGCTGTTTTTT
TRBV7-9,.,TRBJ2-7,TRBD1,CASSLTTGPEQYF,TGTGCCAGCAGCTTGACGACAGGGCCCGAGCAGTACTTC
TRBV4-3,.,TRBJ2-7,TRBD1,CASSLQMGQGYEQYF,TGCGCCAGCAGCCTACAGATGGGACAGGGATACGAGCAGTACTTC
TRBV10-3,.,TRBJ1-2,TRBD1,CAISARNGTGYGYTF,TGTGCCATCAGTGCGAGGAATGGGACAGGCTATGGCTACACCTTC
TRBV6-6,many,TRBJ2-3,TRBD1,CASSNWGQGPPLLYF,TGTGCCAGCAGTAACTGGGGACAGGGACCCCCGCTCCTGTATTTT
TRBV10-2,.,TRBJ2-7,.,CASSVLAGEQYF,TGCGCCAGCAGTGTGCTAGCCGGGGAGCAGTACTTC
TRBV4-3,many,TRBJ1-6,.,CASSQDLLGVRELGSPLHF,TGCGCCAGCAGCCAAGATTTGTTAGGGGTGAGAGAATTAGGTTCACCCCTCCACTTT
TRBV11-2,.,TRBJ2-3,.,CASSLQSARGTDTQYF,TGTGCCAGCAGCCTACAGTCGGCCCGGGGCACAGATACGCAGTATTTT
TRBV28,.,TRBJ2-1,.,CASTGGASDWSYNEQFF,TGTGCCAGCACCGGTGGGGCGAGCGACTGGTCCTACAATGAGCAGTTCTTC
TRBV6-5,.,TRBJ1-1,.,CASINTGGTEAFF,TGTGCCAGCATCAACACGGGGGGCACTGAAGCTTTCTTT
TRBV20-1,few,TRBJ2-3,.,CSARSPGHTDTQYF,TGCAGTGCCCGGTCACCGGGGCACACAGATACGCAGTATTTT
TRBV9,few,TRBJ2-3,.,CASSRKQGEYADTQYF,TGTGCCAGCAGCAGGAAACAGGGAGAGTACGCAGATACGCAGTATTTT
TRBV7-2,few,TRBJ2-5,TRBD2,CASSAPGGRETQYF,TGTGCCAGCAGCGCCCCGGGAGGCCGAGAGACCCAGTACTTC
TRBV3-1,.,TRBJ2-1,.,CASSRDRGGYDEQFF,TGTGCCAGCAGCCGGGACCGGGGAGGCTACGATGAGCAGTTCTTC
TRBV9,.,TRBJ1-4,TRBD1,CASSPGTVNEKLFF,TGTGCCAGCAGTCCCGGGACAGTCAATGAAAAACTGTTTTTT
TRBV6-5,.,TRBJ2-6,.,CASSYLVTGANVLTF,TGTGCCAGCAGTTACCTGGTTACTGGGGCCAACGTCCTGACTTTC
TRBV3-1,.,TRBJ2-7,.,CASSQGFYEQYF,TGTGCCAGCAGCCAAGGGTTCTACGAGCAGTACTTC
TRBV7-2,few,TRBJ1-2,.,CASSLVPGGGYTF,TGTGCCAGCAGCTTAGTTCCGGGCGGGGGCTACACCTTC
TRBV7-9,.,TRBJ1-3,TRBD1,CASSRTGTGGNTIYF,TGTGCCAGCAGCCGAACCGGGACAGGTGGAAACACCATATATTTT
TRBV27,.,TRBJ2-5,.,CASRPGSRGETQYF,TGTGCCAGCAGGCCCGGGTCAAGGGGAGAGACCCAGTACTTC
TRBV29-1,.,TRBJ1-1,.,CSVEVRGMNTEAFF,TGCAGCGTTGAAGTGCGGGGCATGAACACTGAAGCTTTCTTT
TRBV24-1,.,TRBJ1-1,.,CATSEPGGTEAFF,TGTGCCACCAGTGAGCCAGGAGGGACTGAAGCTTTCTTT
TRBV27,few,TRBJ2-7,.,CASSLGPTGYYEQYF,TGTGCCAGCAGTTTAGGACCCACAGGCTACTACGAGCAGTACTTC
TRBV5-1,.,TRBJ2-4,.,CASSLDIAKNIQYF,TGCGCCAGCAGCTTGGACATAGCCAAAAACATTCAGTACTTC
TRBV20-1,.,TRBJ1-2,.,CSATPLYGYTF,TGCAGTGCCACACCTCTTTATGGCTACACCTTC
TRBV20-1,.,TRBJ2-1,.,CSAKDGEPKQFF,TGCAGTGCTAAGGACGGAGAACCTAAGCAGTTCTTC
TRBV4-3,.,TRBJ1-2,TRBD1,CASRRDRGSYGYTF,TGCGCCAGCAGACGCGACAGGGGTAGCTATGGCTACACCTTC
TRBV7-2,.,TRBJ1-4,TRBD1,CASSADRVSTNEKLFF,TGTGCCAGCAGCGCCGACAGGGTATCAACTAATGAAAAACTGTTTTTT
TRBV7-2,.,TRBJ1-1,.,CASSSSGSLEAFF,TGTGCCAGCAGCTCAAGCGGCTCCCTTGAAGCTTTCTTT
TRBV7-3,few,TRBJ1-1,.,CASSATLNTEAFF,TGTGCCAGCAGCGCCACATTGAACACTGAAGCTTTCTTT
TRBV4-3,.,TRBJ1-2,TRBD1,CASSRNRGLDYGYTF,TGCGCCAGCTCCCGAAACAGGGGGCTCGACTATGGCTACACCTTC
TRBV4-3,few,TRBJ1-2,.,CASSQARGGLGYGYTF,TGCGCCAGCAGCCAAGCCCGAGGGGGTCTAGGCTATGGCTACACCTTC
TRBV7-3,.,TRBJ1-3,.,CASSPNPQGLGNTIYF,TGTGCCAGCAGCCCGAATCCTCAGGGTCTGGGAAACACCATATATTTT
TRBV12-5,.,TRBJ2-2,TRBD2,CASGFSRLAGGSVSTGELFF,TGTGCTAGTGGTTTCAGTAGACTAGCGGGGGGCTCCGTTTCCACCGGGGAGCTGTTTTTT
TRBV3-1,.,TRBJ2-1,.,CASSLNRKGSGTFF,TGTGCCAGCAGCCTGAATCGAAAGGGATCAGGGACGTTCTTC
TRBV5-1,.,TRBJ2-5,.,CASSLGLASGPEETQYF,TGCGCCAGCAGCTTGGGGCTAGCGAGCGGGCCGGAAGAGACCCAGTACTTC
TRBV27,.,TRBJ2-4,.,CASSSGEQAKNIQYF,TGTGCCAGCAGTTCGGGGGAACAGGCGAAAAACATTCAGTACTTC
TRBV28,.,TRBJ1-5,.,CASSPADSGDMSQHF,TGTGCCAGCAGCCCCGCGGACAGCGGAGACATGTCCCAGCATTTT
TRBV28,few,TRBJ1-5,.,CATQDGYQPQHF,TGTGCCACCCAGGACGGTTATCAGCCCCAGCATTTT
TRBV6-5,.,TRBJ1-4,.,CASRRAEDEKLFF,TGTGCCAGTCGGCGGGCCGAGGATGAAAAACTGTTTTTT
TRBV5-6,few,TRBJ2-5,TRBD1,CASSLGPTGGETQYF,TGTGCCAGCAGCTTGGGGCCGACAGGGGGAGAGACCCAGTACTTC
TRBV7-2,few,TRBJ2-2,.,CASSLGGRSGELFF,TGTGCCAGCAGCTTAGGAGGGAGGTCCGGGGAGCTGTTTTTT
TRBV12-3/TRBV12-4,.,TRBJ1-1,TRBD1,CASSRTGGEAFF,TGTGCCAGCAGCAGGACAGGAGGCGAAGCTTTCTTT
TRBV20-1,.,TRBJ2-5,.,CSARDRGAAETQYF,TGCAGTGCTAGAGATAGGGGCGCTGCAGAGACCCAGTACTTC
TRBV2,.,TRBJ1-2,TRBD1,CASSALGTGYGYTF,TGTGCCAGCAGCGCCCTCGGGACAGGCTATGGCTACACCTTC
TRBV9,few,TRBJ2-3,.,CASSPGSGSGTDTQYF,TGTGCCAGCAGCCCTGGGTCAGGGTCGGGAACAGATACGCAGTATTTT
TRBV6-5,.,TRBJ1-5,TRBD1,CASSLTGGNQPQHF,TGTGCCAGCAGTTTGACAGGGGGCAATCAGCCCCAGCATTTT
TRBV18,.,TRBJ1-4,.,CASSPPGGSEKLFF,TGTGCCAGCTCACCACCGGGGGGTAGTGAGAAACTGTTTTTT
TRBV12-3/TRBV12-4,.,TRBJ2-5,TRBD2,CASTRGGRETQYF,TGTGCCAGCACCCGCGGGGGGCGAGAGACCCAGTACTTC
TRBV7-8,few,TRBJ2-3,TRBD2,CASSRKAGGKNTDTQYF,TGTGCCAGCAGTAGAAAAGCGGGGGGGAAGAACACAGATACGCAGTATTTT
TRBV21-1,.,TRBJ2-3,.,CASSKGGPRNTQYF,TGTGCCAGCAGCAAAGGAGGGCCGCGAAATACGCAGTATTTT
TRBV5-1,few,TRBJ2-2,.,CASSFLAGFPGELFF,TGCGCCAGCAGCTTTCTGGCAGGGTTCCCCGGGGAGCTGTTTTTT
TRBV12-3/TRBV12-4,few,TRBJ2-5,.,CASSLFGGGETQYF,TGTGCCAGCAGTTTGTTCGGGGGAGGAGAGACCCAGTACTTC
TRBV5-1,few,TRBJ1-6,.,CASSLVLRDSPLHF,TGCGCCAGCAGCTTGGTTCTCAGGGATTCACCCCTCCACTTT